This T cell receptor (beta chain) was found in a study of immune evolution from preneoplasia to lung adenocarcinoma (dated by TCRdb to 2020 to 2022). Looking at the study overall: HLA loss of heterozygosity was found in more than 5.5% of AIS, about 16% of MIA and 25% to 35% of ADC lesions, and in no AAH lesions. Immune contexture across lung adenocarcinoma precursors and invasive adenocarcinoma was profiled using immune gene expression, TCR sequencing and multiplex immunofluorescence. The overall cohort was made up of about 53 patients with pulmonary nodules who had surgical resection. The TCR sequencing data were obtained from more than 45 patients. Whole exome sequencing and methylation data from the same cohort of nodules were integrated with the immune data. Resected precursor lesions (AAH, AIS, MIA) and invasive adenocarcinomas were compared with paired morphologically normal lung tissue. POLYSOLVER was used to infer class I HLA alleles from exome data, and LOHHLA was used to detect allele-specific HLA loss. The study reported that fewer than 130 samples were used for TCR sequencing. The sample size was set by how many specimens were available, not by a prior power calculation. Study-wide findings and limitations: Normal lung showed the highest clonality, whereas later-stage lesions appeared to have higher T cell density and diversity but lower clonality. Findings were based on association rather than direct causation; larger cohorts with long-term follow-up and longitudinal biopsies were deemed needed. KRAS-mutant nodules showed the highest T cell clonality compared with EGFR-mutant or double wild-type lesions. The highest top T cell clone frequencies were observed in normal lung, and a progressive decrease in top T cell clone frequencies appeared to occur from AAH through AIS, MIA and invasive adenocarcinoma. Because all patients came from Japan and China, whether the findings apply to Western populations was uncertain.

As for this clone: Its binding antigen is unknown. The input lacks base qualities; no much larger clone sits a single base away.

Patients underwent resection in Japan or China between about 2014 and 2018. The histologic diagnosis of each case was independently confirmed on H&E slides by two lung cancer pathologists. For nucleic acid extraction, premalignant or tumor cells were enriched by macro-dissection following pathologic assessment. FFPE tissue was used for DNA isolation with the AllPrep DNA/RNA FFPE Kit. From the cysteine up to the phenylalanine, the CDR3 has a length of 16 residues. CDR3 DNA is the only sequence kept; it has 48 bases, read in frame from the first base. Using the immunoSEQ hsTCRbeta Kit, TCR beta CDR3 regions were sequenced from DNA. On the authors' methods: The ImmunoSEQ Analyzer was used to analyse the TCR sequencing data. T cell clonality was defined as 1 minus Pielou's evenness, as computed on productive rearrangements. To measure T cell diversity, the inverse Simpson index was applied to productive templates. T cell density was defined as TCR beta template counts normalized to usable DNA, with usable DNA estimated by amplifying and sequencing housekeeping genes. TCR metrics were compared across histologic stages using two-sided Kruskal-Wallis tests. Here the immuneACCESS table is served through TCRdb, limited to in-frame sequences with V and J called. Missing clones are a known gap in these copies; in checked studies unresolved V genes cover under half, and the rest lacks a known reason. V, J and clone size were drawn from that table, and D and trimming were deduced from the DNA. This sample lists about 15,000 clones; around 80% were detected once. The top ten clonotypes cover about 4.3% of the sample.

The sequencing sample was made of FFPE minimally invasive lung adenocarcinoma tissue. Reading the label with the study, this specimen's cell subset or site is: micro-invasive lung adenocarcinoma (MIA). This clonotype was sampled from a person between 65 and 80 years old with lung adenocarcinoma. The chain joins TRBV12-1 to TRBJ2-7; the table's D gene call, TRBD2, was not cross checked with the DNA. TRBV12-1 is annotated as a pseudogene. The nucleotides read TGTGCCAGCAGCTTTGGGATCTCTAGCGGAACCTACGAGCAGTACTTC. It translates to CASSFGISSGTYEQYF.